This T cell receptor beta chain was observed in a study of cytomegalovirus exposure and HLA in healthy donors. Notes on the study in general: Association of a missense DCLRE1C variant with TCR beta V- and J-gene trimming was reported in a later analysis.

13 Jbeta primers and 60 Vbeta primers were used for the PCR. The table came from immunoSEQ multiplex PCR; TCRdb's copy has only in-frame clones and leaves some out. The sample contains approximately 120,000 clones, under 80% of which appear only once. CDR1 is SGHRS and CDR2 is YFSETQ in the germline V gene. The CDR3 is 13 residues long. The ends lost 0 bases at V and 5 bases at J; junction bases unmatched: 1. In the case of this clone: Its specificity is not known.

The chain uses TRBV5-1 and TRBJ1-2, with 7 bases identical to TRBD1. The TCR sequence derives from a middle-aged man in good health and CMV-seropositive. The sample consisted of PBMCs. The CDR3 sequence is CASSLVTGYGYTF. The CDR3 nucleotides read TGCGCCAGCAGCTTGGTGACAGGGTATGGCTACACCTTC.